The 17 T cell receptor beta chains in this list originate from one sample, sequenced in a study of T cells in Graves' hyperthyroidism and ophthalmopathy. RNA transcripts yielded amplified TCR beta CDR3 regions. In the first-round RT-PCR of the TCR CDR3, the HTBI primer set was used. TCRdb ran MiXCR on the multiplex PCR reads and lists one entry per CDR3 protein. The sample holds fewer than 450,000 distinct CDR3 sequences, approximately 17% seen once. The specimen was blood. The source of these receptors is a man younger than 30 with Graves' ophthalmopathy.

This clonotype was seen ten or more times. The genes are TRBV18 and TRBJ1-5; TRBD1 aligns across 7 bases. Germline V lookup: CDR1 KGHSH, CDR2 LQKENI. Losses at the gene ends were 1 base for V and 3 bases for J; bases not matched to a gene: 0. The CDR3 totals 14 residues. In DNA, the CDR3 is TGTGCCAGCTCACCACAGGGGGCCAATCAGCCCCAGCATTTT. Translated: CASSPQGANQPQHF. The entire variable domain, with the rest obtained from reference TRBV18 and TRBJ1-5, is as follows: NAGVMQNPRHLVRRRGQEARLRCSPMKGHSHVYWYRQLPEEGLKFMVYLQKENIIDESGMPKERFSAEFPKEGPSILRIQQVVRGDSAAYFCASSPQGANQPQHFGDGTRLSIL.

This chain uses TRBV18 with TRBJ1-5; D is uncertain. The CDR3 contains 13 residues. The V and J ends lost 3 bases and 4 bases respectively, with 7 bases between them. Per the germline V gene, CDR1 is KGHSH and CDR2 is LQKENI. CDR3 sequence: CASSPEANQPQHF. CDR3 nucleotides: TGTGCCAGCTCACCCGAGGCAAATCAGCCCCAGCATTTT. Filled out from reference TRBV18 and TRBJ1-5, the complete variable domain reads NAGVMQNPRHLVRRRGQEARLRCSPMKGHSHVYWYRQLPEEGLKFMVYLQKENIIDESGMPKERFSAEFPKEGPSILRIQQVVRGDSAAYFCASSPEANQPQHFGDGTRLSIL.

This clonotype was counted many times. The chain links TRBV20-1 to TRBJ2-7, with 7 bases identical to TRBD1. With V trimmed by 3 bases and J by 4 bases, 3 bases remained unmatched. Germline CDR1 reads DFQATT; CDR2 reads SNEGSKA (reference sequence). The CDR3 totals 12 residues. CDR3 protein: CSARAQGYEQYF. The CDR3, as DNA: TGCAGTGCTAGGGCACAGGGGTACGAGCAGTACTTC.

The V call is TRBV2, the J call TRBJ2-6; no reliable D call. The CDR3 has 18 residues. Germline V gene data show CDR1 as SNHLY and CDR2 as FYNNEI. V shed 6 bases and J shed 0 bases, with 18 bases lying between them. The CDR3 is CASRGLHQGSSGANVLTF. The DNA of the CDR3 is TGTGCCAGCAGGGGATTACACCAAGGGTCCTCTGGGGCCAACGTCCTGACTTTC.

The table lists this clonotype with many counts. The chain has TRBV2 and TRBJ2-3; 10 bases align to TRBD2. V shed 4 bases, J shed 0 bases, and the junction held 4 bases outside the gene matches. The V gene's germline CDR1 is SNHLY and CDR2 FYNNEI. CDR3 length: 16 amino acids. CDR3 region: CASSGGLADSTDTQYF. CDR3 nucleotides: TGTGCCAGCAGTGGCGGACTAGCGGATAGCACAGATACGCAGTATTTT.

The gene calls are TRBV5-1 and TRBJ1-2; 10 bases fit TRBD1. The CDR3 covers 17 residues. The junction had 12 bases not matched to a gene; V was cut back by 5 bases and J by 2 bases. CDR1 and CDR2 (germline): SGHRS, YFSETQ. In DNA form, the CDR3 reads TGCGCCAGCAGATACCGCGGGACAGGGGCCGAGAACTATGGCTACACCTTC. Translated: CASRYRGTGAENYGYTF.

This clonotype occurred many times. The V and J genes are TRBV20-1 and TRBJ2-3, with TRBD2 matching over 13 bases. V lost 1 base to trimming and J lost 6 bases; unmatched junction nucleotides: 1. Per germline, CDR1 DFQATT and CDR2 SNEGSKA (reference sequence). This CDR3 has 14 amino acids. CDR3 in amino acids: CSARGGLAGDTQYF. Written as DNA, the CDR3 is TGCAGTGCTAGAGGGGGACTAGCGGGGGATACGCAGTATTTT.

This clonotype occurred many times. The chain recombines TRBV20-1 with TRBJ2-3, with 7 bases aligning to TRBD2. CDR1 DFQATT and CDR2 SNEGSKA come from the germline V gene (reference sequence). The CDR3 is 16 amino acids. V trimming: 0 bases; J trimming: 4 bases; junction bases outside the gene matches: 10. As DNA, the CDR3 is TGCAGTGCTAGAGATCCTCGGGGGGAGGGCGCAGATACGCAGTATTTT. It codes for CSARDPRGEGADTQYF.

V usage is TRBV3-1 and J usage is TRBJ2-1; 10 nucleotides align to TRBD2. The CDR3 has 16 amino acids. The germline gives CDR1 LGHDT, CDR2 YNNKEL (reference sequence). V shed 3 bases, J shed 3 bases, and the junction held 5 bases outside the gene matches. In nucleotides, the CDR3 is TGTGCCAGCAGCCATCCTAGCGGGGGTGTCTACAATGAGCAGTTCTTC. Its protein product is CASSHPSGGVYNEQFF.

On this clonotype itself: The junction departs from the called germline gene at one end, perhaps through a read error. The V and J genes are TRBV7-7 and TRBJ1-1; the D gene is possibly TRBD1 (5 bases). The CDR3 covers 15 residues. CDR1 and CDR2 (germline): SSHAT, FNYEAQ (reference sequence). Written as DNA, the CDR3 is TGTGCTAGCACCGTCAATACCAGGGATCAGACTGAAGCTTTCTTT. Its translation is CASTVNTRDQTEAFF.

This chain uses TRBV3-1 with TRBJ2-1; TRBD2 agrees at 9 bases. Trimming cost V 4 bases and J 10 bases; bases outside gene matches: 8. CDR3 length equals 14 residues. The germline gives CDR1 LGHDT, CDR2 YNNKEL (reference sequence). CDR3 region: CASSRSGGLGEQFF. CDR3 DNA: TGTGCCAGCAGCCGTAGCGGGGGCCTCGGGGAGCAGTTCTTC.

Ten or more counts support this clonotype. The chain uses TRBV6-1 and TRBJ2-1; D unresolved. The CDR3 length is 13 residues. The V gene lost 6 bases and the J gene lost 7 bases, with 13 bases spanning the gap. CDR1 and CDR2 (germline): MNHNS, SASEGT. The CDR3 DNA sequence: TGTGCCAGCAGGATAACTCGGGTAAATGAGCAGTTCTTC. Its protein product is CASRITRVNEQFF.

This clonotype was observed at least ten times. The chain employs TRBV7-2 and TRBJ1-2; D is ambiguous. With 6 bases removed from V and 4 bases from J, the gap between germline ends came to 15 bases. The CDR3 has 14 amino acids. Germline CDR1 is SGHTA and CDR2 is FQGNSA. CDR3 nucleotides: TGTGCCAGCAGTCCCTTGAGGGCTTCCTATGGCTACACCTTC. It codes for CASSPLRASYGYTF.

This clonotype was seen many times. The CDR3 reads CSARDGTGGEGRRGYTF. The CDR3, as DNA: TGCAGTGCTAGAGATGGGACAGGGGGCGAGGGACGGCGTGGCTACACCTTC. V and J are TRBV20-1 and TRBJ1-2; 12 nucleotides align to TRBD1. V shed 0 bases, J shed 7 bases, and the junction held 12 bases outside the gene matches. This CDR3 is 17 amino acids long. Germline V gene lookup returns CDR1 DFQATT and CDR2 SNEGSKA (reference sequence).

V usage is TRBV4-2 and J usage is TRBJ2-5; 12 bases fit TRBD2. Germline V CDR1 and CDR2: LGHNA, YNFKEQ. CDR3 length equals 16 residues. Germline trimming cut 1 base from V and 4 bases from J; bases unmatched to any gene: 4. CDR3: CASSQGGLAGRETQYF. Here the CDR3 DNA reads TGTGCCAGCAGCCAAGGCGGACTAGCGGGGCGAGAGACCCAGTACTTC.

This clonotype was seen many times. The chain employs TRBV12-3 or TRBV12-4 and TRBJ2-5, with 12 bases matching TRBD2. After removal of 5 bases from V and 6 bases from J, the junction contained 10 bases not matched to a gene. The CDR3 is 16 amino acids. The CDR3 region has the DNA TGTGCCAGCAGTGGACTAGCGGGATCGTTCGGGAAGACCCAGTACTTC. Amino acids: CASSGLAGSFGKTQYF.

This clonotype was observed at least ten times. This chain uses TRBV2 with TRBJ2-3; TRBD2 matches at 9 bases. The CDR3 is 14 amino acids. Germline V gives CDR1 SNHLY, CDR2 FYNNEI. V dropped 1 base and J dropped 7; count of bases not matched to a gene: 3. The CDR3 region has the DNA TGTGCCAGCAGTGAAGATCTAGCGGGGTATACGCAGTATTTT. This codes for CASSEDLAGYTQYF.